Described below is a single T cell receptor beta chain sequence and its context. The antigen is not known. These data originate in a study of T-cell memory formation after mild COVID-19. TCRdb reprocessed the 5' RACE reads with MiXCR, giving one entry per CDR3 protein. The sample lists 350,000 to 500,000 distinct CDR3 sequences; roughly a quarter were seen once. V was trimmed by 5 bases and J by 4 bases, leaving 15 bases between them. CDR3 length: 14 residues. Germline V gene data show CDR1 as SSHAT and CDR2 as FNYEAQ (reference sequence). Regarding the study as a whole: Contracting clones from day 15 to 85 showed balanced CD4/CD8; later expanders favored CD4+. Chiefly within CM and EM were the contracting CD4+ clones; CD8+ ones were within EMRA.

Sequenced sample: PBMCs or a T cell subset sorted from them (not recorded which). The receptor comes from an adult woman who had mild COVID-19 (a few samples of this study predate the infection). Cell type and time point are not known. The V call is TRBV7-7, the J call TRBJ2-7; perhaps TRBD2 as D (6 bases). The CDR3 region has the DNA TGTGCCAGCAGCCCGGGGATTAGCGGATACGAGCAGTACTTC. It codes for CASSPGISGYEQYF.